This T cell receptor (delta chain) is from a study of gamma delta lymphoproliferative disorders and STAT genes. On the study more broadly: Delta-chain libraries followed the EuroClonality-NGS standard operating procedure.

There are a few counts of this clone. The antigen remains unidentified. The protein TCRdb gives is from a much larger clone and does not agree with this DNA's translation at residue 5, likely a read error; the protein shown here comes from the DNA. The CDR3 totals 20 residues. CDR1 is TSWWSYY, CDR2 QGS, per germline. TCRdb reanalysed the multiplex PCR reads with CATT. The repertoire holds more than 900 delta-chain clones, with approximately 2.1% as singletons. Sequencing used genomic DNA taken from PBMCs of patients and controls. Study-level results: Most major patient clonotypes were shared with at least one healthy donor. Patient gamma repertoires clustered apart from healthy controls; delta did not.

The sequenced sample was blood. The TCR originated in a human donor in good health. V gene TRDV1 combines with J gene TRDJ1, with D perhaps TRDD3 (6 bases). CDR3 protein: CALGKLWAGAWNTPTDKLIF. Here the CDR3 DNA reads TGTGCTCTTGGGAAACTTTGGGCTGGGGCATGGAATACCCCCACCGATAAACTCATCTTT.